The 13 T cell receptor beta chains in this list originate from one sample, sequenced in a study of blood T cell repertoires in COVID-19. Generated by immunoSEQ multiplex PCR, the TCRdb table keeps only in-frame clones and is missing some. The data show about 15,000 clones, with roughly 89% seen just once and 24% held by the top ten. Sequenced: peripheral blood. The receptors originated from a man in his sixties with acute or convalescent COVID-19.

The chain couples TRBV28 to TRBJ2-7; 7 bases are a match to TRBD1. CDR3 length: 14 amino acids. The ends lost 7 bases at V and 2 bases at J; junction bases unmatched: 8. Germline CDR1 and CDR2: MDHEN and SYDVKM. The CDR3 is CASIPSGGAYEQYF. In nucleotides, the CDR3 is TGTGCCAGCATCCCGTCAGGGGGTGCCTACGAGCAGTACTTC.

V gene TRBV28 combines with J gene TRBJ1-5; perhaps TRBD1 as D (6 bases). The V and J ends lost 2 bases and 7 bases respectively, with 12 bases between them. The CDR3 totals 14 residues. Germline CDR1 MDHEN, CDR2 SYDVKM. CDR3 in DNA: TGTGCCAGCAGTTTAGGGGGGGCGAGCCAGCCCCAGCATTTT. Its translation is CASSLGGASQPQHF.

The CDR3 spells CAWSQGLAGLQETQYF. In DNA form, the CDR3 reads TGTGCCTGGAGTCAAGGGCTAGCGGGGCTGCAAGAGACCCAGTACTTC. V is TRBV30 and J is TRBJ2-5; 9 positions agree with TRBD2. V shed 2 bases and J 2 bases; nucleotides not matched to a gene: 9. The CDR3 has 16 residues. From germline, CDR1 is GTSNPN and CDR2 SVGIG (reference sequence). The whole variable domain, remainder taken from reference TRBV30 and TRBJ2-5, is SQTIHQWPATLVQPVGSPLSLECTVEGTSNPNLYWYRQAAGRGLQLLFYSVGIGQISSEVPQNLSASRPQDRQFILSSKKLLLSDSGFYLCAWSQGLAGLQETQYFGPGTRLLVL.

In its sample, this clone was seen a few times. The gene calls are TRBV30 and TRBJ2-7; 7 nucleotides align to TRBD2. The CDR3 loop spans 14 amino acids. After removal of 7 bases from V and 6 bases from J, the junction contained 15 bases not matched to a gene. Looked up from germline, CDR1 is GTSNPN and CDR2 is SVGIG (reference sequence). CDR3 sequence reads: CALRGTRGRVEQYF. The CDR3 nucleotides read TGTGCCTTACGCGGGACTCGGGGGAGGGTCGAGCAGTACTTC.

In DNA form, the CDR3 reads TGTGCCAGCAGCGTAGAGGGACAGTCTAATTCACCCCTCCACTTT. It specifies CASSVEGQSNSPLHF. The V gene is TRBV9, the J gene TRBJ1-6; TRBD1 matches 7 bases. Germline V gives CDR1 SGDLS, CDR2 YYNGEE. With V trimmed by 0 bases and J by 6 bases, 3 bases remained unmatched. This CDR3 region has 15 residues.

In nucleotides, the CDR3 is TGTGCCAGCCGACCCCGGGACAGGTATAATTCACCCCTCCACTTT. It is translated as CASRPRDRYNSPLHF. The V gene is TRBV28, the J gene TRBJ1-6; 8 bases map to TRBD1. The CDR3 is 15 residues long. Per the germline V gene, CDR1 is MDHEN and CDR2 is SYDVKM. The V segment lost 8 bases and the J segment 4 bases; nucleotides outside the gene matches: 7.

This sequence joins TRBV11-3 and TRBJ2-1, with a possible D match to TRBD2 (5 bases). Germline V gives CDR1 SGHNT, CDR2 YENEEA. V was cut by 5 bases and J by 5 bases, with 13 bases left in between. The length of the CDR3 is 14 residues. CDR3 nucleotide sequence: TGTGCCAGCAGCATCTCCCCCGGGAACAATGAGCAGTTCTTC. It codes for CASSISPGNNEQFF.

The rearrangement joins TRBV7-8 to TRBJ2-7, with 8 nucleotides matching TRBD2. V lost 3 bases and J lost 0; bases outside the gene matches: 13. The CDR3 has 18 amino acids. Germline values: CDR1 SGHVS, CDR2 FQNEAQ. CDR3 in DNA: TGTGCCAGCAGCTTGGGGGATCCAGCGGGGGCTAACTCCTACGAGCAGTACTTC. As protein: CASSLGDPAGANSYEQYF.

The chain combines TRBV20-1 with TRBJ1-1; a weak D match, TRBD1 (5 bases). With 3 bases removed from V and 5 bases from J, the gap between germline ends came to 16 bases. The length of the CDR3 is 14 residues. Germline values: CDR1 DFQATT, CDR2 SNEGSKA (reference sequence). The CDR3 spells CSASIPGVGTEAFF. The CDR3, as DNA: TGCAGTGCTAGTATCCCGGGGGTTGGGACTGAAGCTTTCTTT.

Only one count was recorded for this clone. This chain joins TRBV2 and TRBJ2-5, with a weak D call TRBD1 (6 bases). Trimming cost V 3 bases and J 2 bases, with 7 bases left between them. The CDR3 totals 13 residues. Germline V lookup: CDR1 SNHLY, CDR2 FYNNEI. CDR3 sequence reads: CASSDGQQETQYF. The DNA of the CDR3 is TGTGCCAGCAGTGATGGACAGCAAGAGACCCAGTACTTC. Combining the CDR3 with reference TRBV2 and TRBJ2-5 gives the whole variable domain EPEVTQTPSHQVTQMGQEVILRCVPISNHLYFYWYRQILGQKVEFLVSFYNNEISEKSEIFDDQFSVERPDGSNFTLKIRSTKLEDSAMYFCASSDGQQETQYFGPGTRLLVL.

The table lists this clone with a count of one. The chain employs TRBV9 and TRBJ2-7, with D possibly TRBD2 on 6 matching bases. Trimming stripped 0 bases from V and 4 bases from J, with 23 bases between. This CDR3 contains 18 residues. Germline V gene sequence: CDR1 SGDLS, CDR2 YYNGEE. CDR3 protein: CASSVGPLTDAGRYEQYF. The CDR3, as DNA: TGTGCCAGCAGCGTAGGTCCTTTGACCGACGCGGGAAGGTACGAGCAGTACTTC. The complete variable domain, with remaining parts taken from reference TRBV9 and TRBJ2-7, reads DSGVTQTPKHLITATGQRVTLRCSPRSGDLSVYWYQQSLDQGLQFLIQYYNGEERAKGNILERFSAQQFPDLHSELNLSSLELGDSALYFCASSVGPLTDAGRYEQYFGPGTRLTVT.

The V and J genes are TRBV7-2 and TRBJ2-1; a possible D gene is TRBD1 (5 bases). Looked up from germline, CDR1 is SGHTA and CDR2 is FQGNSA. This CDR3 is 15 amino acids long. V shed 2 bases and J shed 0 bases, with 8 bases lying between them. CDR3 bases: TGTGCCAGCAGCTTAACTCAGGGCTCCTACAATGAGCAGTTCTTC. It codes for CASSLTQGSYNEQFF.

The chain recombines TRBV6-2 or TRBV6-3 with TRBJ2-7; 9 positions agree with TRBD1. Germline V lookup: CDR1 MNHEY, CDR2 SVGEGT. The CDR3 has 13 amino acids. V shed 2 bases and J 6 bases; nucleotides not matched to a gene: 2. The CDR3 DNA follows: TGTGCCAGCAGTTACGGACAGGGGAGCGAGCAGTACTTC. Its translation: CASSYGQGSEQYF.